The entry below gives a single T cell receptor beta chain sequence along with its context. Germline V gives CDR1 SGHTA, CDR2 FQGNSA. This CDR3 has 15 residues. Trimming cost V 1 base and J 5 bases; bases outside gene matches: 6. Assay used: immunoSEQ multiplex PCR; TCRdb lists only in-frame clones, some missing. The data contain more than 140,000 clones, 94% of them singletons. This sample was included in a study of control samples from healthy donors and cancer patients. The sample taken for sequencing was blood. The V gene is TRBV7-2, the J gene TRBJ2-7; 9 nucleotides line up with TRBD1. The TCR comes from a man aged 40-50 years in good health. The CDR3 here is CASSLGDRVFNEQYF. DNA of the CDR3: TGTGCCAGCAGCTTAGGGGACAGGGTATTCAACGAGCAGTACTTC.